This passage covers 9 T cell receptor beta chains from one sample sequenced in a study of blood T cell repertoires in COVID-19. Method: immunoSEQ multiplex PCR; TCRdb's copy keeps in-frame clones and lacks some. The sample carries around 73,000 clones, 65% to 85% recorded once. Source material: peripheral blood. The receptor set was obtained from a human donor in a cohort sampled during active COVID-19.

This chain connects TRBV5-1 to TRBJ1-1; tentative D call: TRBD1 (6 bases). This CDR3 has 13 residues. The V end lost 3 bases, the J end lost 4 bases, and 10 bases lay between the germline ends. The germline V gene has CDR1 SGHRS and CDR2 YFSETQ. The CDR3 bases are TGCGCCAGCAGCTACAGGGAGGGCACTGAAGCTTTCTTT. It encodes CASSYREGTEAFF.

This clone appeared a single time. V usage is TRBV27 and J usage is TRBJ2-1; 7 bases line up with TRBD2. Germline V CDR1 and CDR2: MNHEY, SMNVEV (reference sequence). The CDR3 totals 15 residues. After removal of 7 bases from V and 0 bases from J, the junction contained 6 bases not matched to a gene. The CDR3 loop is CASKGGAGSYNEQFF. In DNA, the CDR3 is TGTGCCAGCAAGGGAGGGGCCGGCTCCTACAATGAGCAGTTCTTC.

This clone was picked up one time. DNA for the CDR3: TGTGCCAGCAGGACAGGGAGCACAGATACGCAGTATTTT. Protein: CASRTGSTDTQYF. This chain uses TRBV28 with TRBJ2-3; 7 nucleotides align to TRBD1. V shed 6 bases, J shed 0 bases, and the junction held 0 bases outside the gene matches. The CDR3 spans 13 residues. Germline values: CDR1 MDHEN, CDR2 SYDVKM. Variable domain in full (rest from reference TRBV28 and TRBJ2-3): DVKVTQSSRYLVKRTGEKVFLECVQDMDHENMFWYRQDPGLGLRLIYFSYDVKMKEKGDIPEGYSVSREKKERFSLILESASTNQTSMYLCASRTGSTDTQYFGPGTRLTVL.

DNA of the CDR3: TGCGCCAGCAGCCAAGTTTTAGCGGGGGGCAACGAGCAGTACTTC. Its translation is CASSQVLAGGNEQYF. The chain recombines TRBV4-1 with TRBJ2-7; TRBD2 matches 10 bases. The germline gives CDR1 MGHRA, CDR2 YSYEKL. The CDR3 runs 15 residues. The V segment lost 1 base and the J segment 5 bases; nucleotides outside the gene matches: 5.

The J gene is TRBJ2-7, the V gene TRBV27; D gene unclear. The germline V gene has CDR1 MNHEY and CDR2 SMNVEV (reference sequence). V dropped 2 bases and J dropped 4 bases, with 9 bases sitting between them. The CDR3 is made up of 13 amino acids. The DNA of the CDR3 is TGTGCCAGCAGTTTAACTGTTAGTTACGAGCAGTACTTC. Its protein is CASSLTVSYEQYF.

CDR3 nucleotides: TGTGCCAGTAGTATGACCACAGGGTATTATCAGCCCCAGCATTTT. Protein sequence: CASSMTTGYYQPQHF. The V gene is TRBV19, the J gene TRBJ1-5; TRBD1 might be the D (6 bases). This CDR3 has 15 amino acids. Germline CDR1 reads LNHDA; CDR2 reads SQIVND (reference sequence). The V end lost 3 bases, the J end lost 5 bases, and 14 bases lay between the germline ends.

V usage is TRBV4-2 and J usage is TRBJ2-1, with 9 bases matching TRBD2. The junction had 9 bases not matched to a gene; V was cut back by 0 bases and J by 9 bases. Germline values: CDR1 LGHNA, CDR2 YNFKEQ. This CDR3 is 16 amino acids long. The CDR3 spells CASSQDLGLAGSEQFF. The CDR3 DNA reads as TGTGCCAGCAGCCAAGATCTCGGGCTAGCGGGGTCTGAGCAGTTCTTC.

The rearrangement uses TRBV5-1 and TRBJ2-7, with TRBD2 identical over 8 bases. This CDR3 comprises 15 residues. Trimming cost V 2 bases and J 2 bases; bases outside gene matches: 6. The germline V gene encodes CDR1 SGHRS and CDR2 YFSETQ. CDR3 coding DNA: TGCGCCAGCAGCTTTTCGGGGGGGAACCCCTACGAGCAGTACTTC. Translated: CASSFSGGNPYEQYF.

The chain links TRBV7-9 to TRBJ2-7; a possible D gene is TRBD2 (6 bases). V lost 4 bases and J 3 bases, leaving 22 bases between the germline ends. The CDR3 has 17 amino acids. Germline lookup yields CDR1 SEHNR and CDR2 FQNEAQ (reference sequence). In DNA form, the CDR3 reads TGTGCCAGCAGCTCCGGCGGGGCTCTTGGCAGTTTCTACGAGCAGTACTTC. Translating it yields CASSSGGALGSFYEQYF.